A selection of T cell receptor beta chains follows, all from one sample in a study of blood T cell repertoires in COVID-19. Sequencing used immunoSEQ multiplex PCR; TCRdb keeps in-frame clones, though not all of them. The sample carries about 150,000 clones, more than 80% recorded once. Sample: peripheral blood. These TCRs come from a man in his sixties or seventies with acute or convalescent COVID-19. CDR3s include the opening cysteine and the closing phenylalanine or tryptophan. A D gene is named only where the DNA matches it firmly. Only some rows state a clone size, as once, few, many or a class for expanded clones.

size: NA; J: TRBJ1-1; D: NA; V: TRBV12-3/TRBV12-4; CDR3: CASSFRNTEAFF; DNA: TGTGCCAGCAGTTTTAGGAACACTGAAGCTTTCTTT
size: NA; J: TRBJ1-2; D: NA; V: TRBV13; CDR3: CASSRTGNGYTF; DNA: TGTGCCAGCAGCCGAACAGGGAATGGCTACACCTTC
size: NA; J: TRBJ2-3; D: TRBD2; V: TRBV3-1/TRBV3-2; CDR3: CASSQVAGGPDTQYF; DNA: TGTGCCAGCAGCCAAGTAGCGGGGGGACCAGATACGCAGTATTTT
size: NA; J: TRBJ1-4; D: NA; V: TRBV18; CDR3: CASSPARGLEEKLFF; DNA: TGTGCCAGCTCACCTGCGCGGGGGCTGGAGGAAAAACTGTTTTTT
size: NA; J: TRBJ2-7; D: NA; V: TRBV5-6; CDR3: CASSLARGLRGRGYEQYF; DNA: TGTGCCAGCAGCTTGGCCAGGGGTCTCCGAGGCAGGGGTTACGAGCAGTACTTC
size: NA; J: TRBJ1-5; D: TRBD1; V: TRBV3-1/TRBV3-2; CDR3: CASSQGRSGGTPQHF; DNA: TGTGCCAGCAGCCAAGGCCGGTCAGGGGGGACGCCCCAGCATTTT
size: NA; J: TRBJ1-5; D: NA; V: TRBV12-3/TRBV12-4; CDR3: CASSWDINQPQHF; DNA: TGTGCCAGCAGCTGGGACATCAACCAGCCCCAGCATTTT
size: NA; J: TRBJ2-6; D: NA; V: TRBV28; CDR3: CASGLRGTGANVLTF; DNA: TGTGCCAGCGGCCTTCGGGGTACTGGGGCCAACGTCCTGACTTTC
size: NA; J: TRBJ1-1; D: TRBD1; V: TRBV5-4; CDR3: CASKLGTANTEAFF; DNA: TGTGCCAGCAAGTTAGGGACAGCGAACACTGAAGCTTTCTTT
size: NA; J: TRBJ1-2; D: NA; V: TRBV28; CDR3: CATMDRDGYTF; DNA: TGTGCCACCATGGACAGAGACGGCTACACCTTC
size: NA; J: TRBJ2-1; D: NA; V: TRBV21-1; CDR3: CARTGRSYNEQFF; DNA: TGTGCCAGGACAGGGCGTTCCTACAATGAGCAGTTCTTC
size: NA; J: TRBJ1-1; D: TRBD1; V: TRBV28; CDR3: CASSYGQGEAFF; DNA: TGTGCCAGCAGTTATGGACAGGGAGAAGCTTTCTTT
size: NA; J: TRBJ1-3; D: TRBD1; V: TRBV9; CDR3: CASTKQGGTGNTIYF; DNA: TGTGCCAGCACCAAACAGGGGGGAACTGGAAACACCATATATTTT
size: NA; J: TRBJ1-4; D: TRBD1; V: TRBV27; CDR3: CASRSTGGKEKLFF; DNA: TGTGCCAGCAGATCGACAGGGGGAAAGGAAAAACTGTTTTTT
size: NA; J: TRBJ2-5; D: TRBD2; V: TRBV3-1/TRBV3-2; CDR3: CASSQDSTSGGQETQYF; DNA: TGTGCCAGCAGCCAAGATAGTACTAGCGGGGGACAAGAGACCCAGTACTTC
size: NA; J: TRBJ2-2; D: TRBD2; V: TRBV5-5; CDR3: CASSLRTSGGSQNTGELFF; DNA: TGTGCCAGCAGCCTCCGGACTAGCGGGGGGTCGCAGAACACCGGGGAGCTGTTTTTT
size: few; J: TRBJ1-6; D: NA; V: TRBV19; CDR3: CASSIRGGGSPLHF; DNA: TGTGCCAGTAGTATTAGGGGCGGCGGTTCACCCCTCCACTTT
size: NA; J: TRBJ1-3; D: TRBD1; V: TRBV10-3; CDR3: CAITKVTGGTGNTIYF; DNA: TGTGCCATCACCAAAGTGACAGGGGGTACTGGAAACACCATATATTTT
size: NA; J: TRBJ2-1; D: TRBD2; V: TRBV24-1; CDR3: CATSDFGGRARFEQFF; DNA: TGTGCCACCAGTGATTTTGGCGGGAGGGCAAGGTTTGAGCAGTTCTTC
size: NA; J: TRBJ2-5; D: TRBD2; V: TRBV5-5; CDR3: CASSFLAGAETQYF; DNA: TGTGCCAGCAGCTTTTTAGCGGGGGCGGAGACCCAGTACTTC
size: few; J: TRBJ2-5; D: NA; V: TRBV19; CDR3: CASSIGRALETQYF; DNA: TGTGCCAGTAGTATAGGCAGGGCGCTGGAGACCCAGTACTTC
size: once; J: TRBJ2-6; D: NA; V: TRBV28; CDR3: CASSGGTGANVLTF; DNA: TGTGCCAGCAGCGGAGGGACTGGGGCCAACGTCCTGACTTTC
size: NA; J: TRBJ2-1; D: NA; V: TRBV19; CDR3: CASSRGHNSYNEQFF; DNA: TGTGCCAGTAGTAGGGGACATAACTCCTACAATGAGCAGTTCTTC
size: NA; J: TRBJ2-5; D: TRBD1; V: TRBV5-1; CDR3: CASSPGQGQETQYF; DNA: TGCGCCAGCAGCCCCGGACAGGGACAAGAGACCCAGTACTTC
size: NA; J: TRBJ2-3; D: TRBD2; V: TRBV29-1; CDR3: CSVEVGRGTDTQYF; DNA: TGCAGCGTTGAAGTCGGGAGGGGCACAGATACGCAGTATTTT
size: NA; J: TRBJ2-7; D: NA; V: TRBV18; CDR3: CASSPTASYSYEQYF; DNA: TGTGCCAGCTCGCCGACAGCCTCGTACTCCTACGAGCAGTACTTC
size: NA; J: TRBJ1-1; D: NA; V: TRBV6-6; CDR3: CASSGEATEAFF; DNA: TGTGCCAGCAGCGGGGAGGCCACTGAAGCTTTCTTT
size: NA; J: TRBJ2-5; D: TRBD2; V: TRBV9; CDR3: CASSETGLAGVKTQYF; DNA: TGTGCCAGCAGCGAAACGGGACTAGCGGGAGTAAAGACCCAGTACTTC
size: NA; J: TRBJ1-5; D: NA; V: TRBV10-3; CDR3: CAISGGSNQPQHF; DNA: TGTGCCATCAGTGGGGGCAGCAATCAGCCCCAGCATTTT
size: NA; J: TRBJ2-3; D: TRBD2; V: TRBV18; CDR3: CASSPRGLAGAGTRADTQYF; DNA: TGTGCCAGCTCACCACGCGGACTAGCGGGAGCGGGGACAAGGGCAGATACGCAGTATTTT
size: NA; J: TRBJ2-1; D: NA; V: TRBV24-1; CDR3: CATSGLAKDEQFF; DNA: TGTGCCACAAGCGGACTGGCGAAGGATGAGCAGTTCTTC
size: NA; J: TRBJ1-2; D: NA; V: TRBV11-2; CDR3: CASSPGGDYGYTF; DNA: TGTGCCAGCAGCCCCGGGGGGGATTATGGCTACACCTTC
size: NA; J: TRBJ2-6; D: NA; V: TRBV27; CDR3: CASSLSSGANVLTF; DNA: TGTGCCAGCAGTTTGAGCTCTGGGGCCAACGTCCTGACTTTC
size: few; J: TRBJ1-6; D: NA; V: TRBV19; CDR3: CASSMGLINSPLHF; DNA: TGTGCCAGTAGTATGGGACTGATCAATTCACCCCTCCACTTT
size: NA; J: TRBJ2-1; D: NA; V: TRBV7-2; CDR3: CASSPKTGISGPPTMGEFF; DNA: TGTGCCAGCAGCCCAAAGACAGGGATTAGCGGACCACCTACAATGGGGGAGTTCTTC
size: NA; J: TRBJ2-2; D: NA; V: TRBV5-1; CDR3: CASRGWDKNTGELFF; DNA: TGCGCCAGCCGTGGATGGGACAAAAACACCGGGGAGCTGTTTTTT
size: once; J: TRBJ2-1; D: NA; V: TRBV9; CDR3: CASSVGAVAEQFF; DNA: TGTGCCAGCAGCGTAGGGGCAGTGGCTGAGCAGTTCTTC
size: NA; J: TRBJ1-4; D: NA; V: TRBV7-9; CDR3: CASSPLREKLFF; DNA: TGTGCCAGCAGTCCTTTGAGGGAAAAACTGTTTTTT
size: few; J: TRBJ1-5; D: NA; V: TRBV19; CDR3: CASTETGDSNQPQHF; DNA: TGTGCCAGTACCGAGACGGGGGATAGCAATCAGCCCCAGCATTTT
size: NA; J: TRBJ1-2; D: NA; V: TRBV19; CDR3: CASSISEPMYGYTF; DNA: TGTGCCAGTAGTATATCGGAGCCTATGTATGGCTACACCTTC
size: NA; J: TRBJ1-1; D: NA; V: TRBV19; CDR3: CASSIAPGLTNTEAFF; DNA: TGTGCCAGTAGTATAGCCCCGGGACTGACGAACACTGAAGCTTTCTTT
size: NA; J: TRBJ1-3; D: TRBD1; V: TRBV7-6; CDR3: CASSLVHSGGTSSGNTIYF; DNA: TGTGCCAGCAGCTTAGTTCATTCAGGGGGAACCTCCTCTGGAAACACCATATATTTT
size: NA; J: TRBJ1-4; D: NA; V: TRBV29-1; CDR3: CSVADEKLFF; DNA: TGCAGCGTTGCGGATGAAAAACTGTTTTTT
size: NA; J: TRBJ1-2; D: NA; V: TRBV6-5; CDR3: CASRKLGGGYTF; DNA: TGTGCCAGCAGAAAGCTCGGCGGTGGCTACACCTTC
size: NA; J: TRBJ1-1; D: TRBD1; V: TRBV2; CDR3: CASRDRGGFTEAFF; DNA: TGTGCCAGCAGGGACAGGGGGGGTTTCACTGAAGCTTTCTTT